These T cell receptor beta chains were read from a single sample in a study of blood T cell repertoires in COVID-19. This table comes from immunoSEQ multiplex PCR, and its TCRdb copy is limited to in-frame clones, with some not included. Among some 250,000 clones listed, roughly nine tenths were seen once. The sequenced material came from PBMCs or T cells enriched from blood (not recorded which). These TCRs come from a human donor in a cohort exposed to, infected with or recovered from COVID-19 (not recorded which). The donor label of this sample is uncertain. The CDR3 runs from the conserved cysteine through the conserved F or W. The D gene is left open where the match is weak. The size field is filled for only some rows; it gives once, few, many or a size class.

d_gene	v_gene	j_gene	abundance	CDR3nt	CDR3aa
.	TRBV5-6	TRBJ2-7	.	TGTGCCAGCAGCTTGGAACGGGTAGAGTACTTC	CASSLERVEYF
.	TRBV16	TRBJ2-7	.	TGTGCCAGCAGCCATACTGATACCTCCTACGAGCAGTACTTC	CASSHTDTSYEQYF
TRBD1	TRBV27	TRBJ1-5	.	TGTGCCAGCAGTTTTCCTCCGGGACAGTATAGCAATCAGCCCCAGCATTTT	CASSFPPGQYSNQPQHF
TRBD1	TRBV7-9	TRBJ1-1	.	TGTGCCAGCAGCGTCTATGGGACAGCCGTAACTGAAGCTTTCTTT	CASSVYGTAVTEAFF
.	TRBV2	TRBJ2-7	once	TGTGCCAGCATGGGGACTCCCGATTACGAGCAGTACTTC	CASMGTPDYEQYF
.	TRBV4-1	TRBJ1-4	once	TGCGCCAGCAGCCGGGGAGCTGCAACTAATGAAAAACTGTTTTTT	CASSRGAATNEKLFF
.	TRBV6-5	TRBJ1-2	.	TGTGCCAGCACCTACAGGGACCATAACTATGGCTACACCTTC	CASTYRDHNYGYTF
TRBD1	TRBV5-8	TRBJ1-6	once	TGTGCCAGCAGCTTCGACAGGGCTAATTCACCCCTCCACTTT	CASSFDRANSPLHF
.	TRBV11-2	TRBJ1-2	.	TGTGCCAGCAGCTTAGGATATCGCGGTGGCTACACCTTC	CASSLGYRGGYTF
.	TRBV4-3	TRBJ1-1	.	TGCGCCAGCAGCCAAGCAGTGAACACTGAAGCTTTCTTT	CASSQAVNTEAFF
.	TRBV18	TRBJ1-3	.	TGTGCCAGCTCACCACTAGACTCTGGAAACACCATATATTTT	CASSPLDSGNTIYF
TRBD2	TRBV18	TRBJ2-5	once	TGTGCCAGCTCACCGGGACTAGCGGGGAAGCGGGGGACAGAGACCCAGTACTTC	CASSPGLAGKRGTETQYF
.	TRBV3-1/TRBV3-2	TRBJ1-1	.	TGTGCCAGCAAGAACCGGGGAGTCACTGAAGCTTTCTTT	CASKNRGVTEAFF
.	TRBV4-1	TRBJ1-5	.	TGCGCCAGCAGCCAAACCGACAGCGGCAATCAGCCCCAGCATTTT	CASSQTDSGNQPQHF
TRBD1	TRBV5-1	TRBJ1-5	.	TGCGCCAGCAGCTTGACTGGACAGGAGAATCAGCCCCAGCATTTT	CASSLTGQENQPQHF
TRBD1	TRBV5-5	TRBJ1-1	.	TGTGCCAGCAGCTTACAAGGGGGCGGGTACACTGAAGCTTTCTTT	CASSLQGGGYTEAFF
.	TRBV19	TRBJ2-2	.	TGTGCCAGTACCCCCCCCAGGGGCCAGAACACCGGGGAGCTGTTTTTT	CASTPPRGQNTGELFF